A single sample is the source of the 14 T cell receptor beta chains below, sequenced in a study of blood T cell repertoires in COVID-19. Method: immunoSEQ multiplex PCR; TCRdb's copy keeps in-frame clones and lacks some. Among fewer than 250,000 clones, 84% were seen once, and the ten largest hold under 4.5%. The sample consisted of peripheral blood. The receptors derive from a man aged 45-60 years with acute or convalescent COVID-19.

V and J are TRBV7-3 and TRBJ2-2; no clear D. The CDR3 sequence is 13 residues long. The V gene lost 5 bases and the J gene lost 1 base, with 5 bases spanning the gap. In germline, CDR1 is SGHTA, CDR2 FQGTGA. For the CDR3, the DNA is TGTGCCAGCAGCCCCTTGAACACCGGGGAGCTGTTTTTT. Protein product: CASSPLNTGELFF.

In this sample, this clone turned up once. The chain uses TRBV7-9 and TRBJ2-5, with D perhaps TRBD2 (5 bases). From germline, CDR1 is SEHNR and CDR2 FQNEAQ (reference sequence). The CDR3 is 16 residues long. V gave up 5 bases and J gave up 0 bases, with 16 bases separating them. CDR3 coding DNA: TGTGCCAGCAGCACCCTGGAGGCGGCCCACCAAGAGACCCAGTACTTC. Translation gives CASSTLEAAHQETQYF.

This chain joins TRBV5-5 and TRBJ1-1, with D possibly being TRBD1 (6 bases). The germline gives CDR1 SGHKS, CDR2 YYEKEE (reference sequence). V dropped 3 bases and J dropped 1 base, with 10 bases sitting between them. This CDR3 region has 14 residues. Here the CDR3 reads CASSYPQGNTEAFF. The CDR3, as DNA: TGTGCCAGCAGCTACCCACAGGGGAACACTGAAGCTTTCTTT.

This clone was counted once. This chain connects TRBV3-1 (or the pseudogene TRBV3-2) to TRBJ1-1, with D uncertain. Per the germline V gene, CDR1 is LGHDT and CDR2 is YNNKEL (reference sequence). The CDR3 has 15 residues. V dropped 1 base and J dropped 0 bases, with 9 bases sitting between them. Here the CDR3 reads CASSQVGLMNTEAFF. The CDR3 DNA reads as TGTGCCAGCAGCCAAGTTGGCCTTATGAACACTGAAGCTTTCTTT.

The gene calls are TRBV6-5 and TRBJ1-6; D is unresolved. This CDR3 is 13 amino acids long. CDR1 is MNHEY and CDR2 is SVGAGI in the germline V gene. V was shortened by 7 bases and J by 10 bases, with 14 bases between the two germline ends. The chain's CDR3 is CASKPRGQSPLHF. In DNA, the CDR3 is TGTGCCAGCAAACCTAGAGGGCAGTCACCCCTCCACTTT.

V gene TRBV6-5 combines with J gene TRBJ2-2; a possible D gene is TRBD2 (7 bases). Germline CDR1 MNHEY, CDR2 SVGAGI. Trimming removed 2 bases at V and 3 bases at J, with 13 bases between. This CDR3 has 16 residues. The CDR3 DNA reads as TGTGCCAGCAGTTACCCGCGGGGGCGGGACACCGGGGAGCTGTTTTTT. Its translation is CASSYPRGRDTGELFF.

The CDR3 DNA follows: TGTGCCAGCAGTTACTCGGGGACAGTAACCGGTTCACCCCTCCACTTT. It yields the protein CASSYSGTVTGSPLHF. The rearrangement joins TRBV6-5 to TRBJ1-6; 7 bases map to TRBD1. Germline CDR1 and CDR2: MNHEY and SVGAGI. The CDR3 extends over 16 amino acids. V trimming: 0 bases; J trimming: 9 bases; junction bases outside the gene matches: 8.

The rearrangement uses TRBV7-9 and TRBJ1-6; the D gene is possibly TRBD1 (6 bases). Trimming took 7 bases from V and 7 from J, leaving 17 bases between them. The CDR3 is made up of 15 amino acids. In germline, CDR1 is SEHNR, CDR2 FQNEAQ (reference sequence). The CDR3 region has the DNA TGTGCCAGCACCTCTTCCGGGACACGAAATTCACCCCTCCACTTT. It yields the protein CASTSSGTRNSPLHF.

This clone was seen a few times. The chain has TRBV5-8 and TRBJ2-7, with a tentative D call TRBD1 (5 bases). The germline V gene has CDR1 SGHTS and CDR2 YDEGEE. V was trimmed by 3 bases and J by 3 bases, leaving 19 bases between them. This CDR3 comprises 16 residues. CDR3 residues: CASSSHGAGKDYEQYF. CDR3 nucleotides: TGTGCCAGCAGCTCCCATGGGGCAGGGAAGGACTACGAGCAGTACTTC.

In its sample, this clone was seen once. V is TRBV9 and J is TRBJ1-2, with unresolved D. Germline V gene data show CDR1 as SGDLS and CDR2 as YYNGEE. The germline V and J ends were trimmed by 3 bases and 6 bases, with 18 bases remaining between them. This CDR3 region has 15 residues. The CDR3 spells CASSGRHVLMNGYTF. The DNA for the CDR3 is TGTGCCAGCAGCGGCCGACACGTTCTTATGAATGGCTACACCTTC.

Only one count was recorded for this clone. V is TRBV28 and J is TRBJ1-1; D is perhaps TRBD1 (5 bases). This CDR3 has 12 amino acids. V lost 8 bases and J lost 3, with 10 bases in between. CDR1 is MDHEN and CDR2 is SYDVKM in the germline V gene. The CDR3 sequence: CASLTEYTEAFF. The CDR3 DNA reads as TGTGCCAGCTTGACAGAATACACTGAAGCTTTCTTT.

V and J are TRBV30 and TRBJ2-3; 10 bases agree with TRBD2. There are 14 residues in the CDR3. V lost 5 bases and J lost 4; bases outside the gene matches: 6. CDR1 is GTSNPN and CDR2 is SVGIG in the germline V gene (reference sequence). The CDR3 sequence: CAWGSGGAPDTQYF. The CDR3 DNA follows: TGTGCCTGGGGGAGCGGGGGGGCCCCAGATACGCAGTATTTT.

The chain joins TRBV28 to TRBJ2-1, with 9 bases aligning to TRBD2. In germline, CDR1 is MDHEN, CDR2 SYDVKM. This CDR3 spans 15 amino acids. With V trimmed by 3 bases and J by 9 bases, 9 bases remained unmatched. CDR3 coding DNA: TGTGCCAGCAGTTTGTTGGCGGGAGGGGGGACTGAGCAGTTCTTC. Translated, it gives CASSLLAGGGTEQFF. Filled out from reference TRBV28 and TRBJ2-1, the complete variable domain reads DVKVTQSSRYLVKRTGEKVFLECVQDMDHENMFWYRQDPGLGLRLIYFSYDVKMKEKGDIPEGYSVSREKKERFSLILESASTNQTSMYLCASSLLAGGGTEQFFGPGTRLTVL.

This chain joins TRBV2 and TRBJ2-5; D is ambiguous. Germline V lookup: CDR1 SNHLY, CDR2 FYNNEI. V lost 3 bases to trimming and J lost 2 bases, with 10 bases between them. The CDR3 length is 14 residues. CDR3 region: CASSEVSVQETQYF. DNA for the CDR3: TGTGCCAGCAGTGAGGTGAGCGTGCAAGAGACCCAGTACTTC.